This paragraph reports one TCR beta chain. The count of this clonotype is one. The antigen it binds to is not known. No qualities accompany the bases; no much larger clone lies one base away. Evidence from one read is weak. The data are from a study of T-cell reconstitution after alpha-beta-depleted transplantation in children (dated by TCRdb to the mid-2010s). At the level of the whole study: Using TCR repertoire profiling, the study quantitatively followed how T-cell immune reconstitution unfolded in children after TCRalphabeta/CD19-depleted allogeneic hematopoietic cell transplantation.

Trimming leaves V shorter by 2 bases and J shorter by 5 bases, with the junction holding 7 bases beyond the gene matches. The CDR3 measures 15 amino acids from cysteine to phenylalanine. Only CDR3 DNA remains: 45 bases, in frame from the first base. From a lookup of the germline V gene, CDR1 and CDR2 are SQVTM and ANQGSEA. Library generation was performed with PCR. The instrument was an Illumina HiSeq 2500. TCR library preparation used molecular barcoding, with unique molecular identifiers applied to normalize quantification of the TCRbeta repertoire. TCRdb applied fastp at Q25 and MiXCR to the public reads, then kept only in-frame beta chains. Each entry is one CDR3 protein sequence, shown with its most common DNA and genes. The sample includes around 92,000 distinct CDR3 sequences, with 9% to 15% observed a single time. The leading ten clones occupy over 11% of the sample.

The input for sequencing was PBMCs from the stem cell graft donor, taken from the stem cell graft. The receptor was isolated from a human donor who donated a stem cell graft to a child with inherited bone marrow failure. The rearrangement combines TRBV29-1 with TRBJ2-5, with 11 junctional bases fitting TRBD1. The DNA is TGCAGCGTTGAATGGACAGGGGGCGCGGAGGAGACCCAGTACTTC. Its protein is CSVEWTGGAEETQYF.